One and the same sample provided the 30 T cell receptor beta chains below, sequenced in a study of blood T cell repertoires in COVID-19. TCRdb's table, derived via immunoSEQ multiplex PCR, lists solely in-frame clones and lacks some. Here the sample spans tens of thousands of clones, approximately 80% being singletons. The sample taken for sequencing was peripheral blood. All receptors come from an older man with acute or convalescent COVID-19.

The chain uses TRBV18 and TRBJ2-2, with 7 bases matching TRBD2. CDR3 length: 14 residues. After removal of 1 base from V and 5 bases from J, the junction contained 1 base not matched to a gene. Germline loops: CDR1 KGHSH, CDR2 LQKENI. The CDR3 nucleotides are TGTGCCAGCTCACCACAAGCGGGGACCGGGGAGCTGTTTTTT. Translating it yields CASSPQAGTGELFF.

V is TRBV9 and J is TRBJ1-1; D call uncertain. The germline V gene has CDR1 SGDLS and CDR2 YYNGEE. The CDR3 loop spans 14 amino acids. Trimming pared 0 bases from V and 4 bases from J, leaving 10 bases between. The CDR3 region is CASSVAGYGTEAFF. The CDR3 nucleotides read TGTGCCAGCAGCGTAGCGGGGTACGGCACTGAAGCTTTCTTT. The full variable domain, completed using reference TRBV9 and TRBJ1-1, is DSGVTQTPKHLITATGQRVTLRCSPRSGDLSVYWYQQSLDQGLQFLIQYYNGEERAKGNILERFSAQQFPDLHSELNLSSLELGDSALYFCASSVAGYGTEAFFGQGTRLTVV.

This chain's CDR3 is CASSGTGRVSSTDTQYF. The CDR3 DNA reads as TGTGCCAGCAGCGGGACGGGCAGGGTATCCTCCACAGATACGCAGTATTTT. The chain carries TRBV9 and TRBJ2-3, with a possible D match to TRBD1 (5 bases). The CDR3 is 17 amino acids. The germline V and J ends were trimmed by 3 bases and 2 bases, with 19 bases remaining between them. CDR1 and CDR2 (germline): SGDLS, YYNGEE.

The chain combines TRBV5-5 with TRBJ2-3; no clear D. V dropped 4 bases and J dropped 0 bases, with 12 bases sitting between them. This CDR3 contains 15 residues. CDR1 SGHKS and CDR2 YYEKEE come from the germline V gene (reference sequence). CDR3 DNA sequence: TGTGCCAGCAGCCTCCTTGAGGATAGCACAGATACGCAGTATTTT. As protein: CASSLLEDSTDTQYF.

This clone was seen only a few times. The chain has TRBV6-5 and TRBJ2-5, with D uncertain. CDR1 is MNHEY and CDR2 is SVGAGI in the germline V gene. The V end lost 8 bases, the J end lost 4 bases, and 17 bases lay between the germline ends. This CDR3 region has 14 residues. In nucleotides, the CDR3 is TGTGCCAGCTCGAAGACCTGGAGTGGAGAGACCCAGTACTTC. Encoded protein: CASSKTWSGETQYF.

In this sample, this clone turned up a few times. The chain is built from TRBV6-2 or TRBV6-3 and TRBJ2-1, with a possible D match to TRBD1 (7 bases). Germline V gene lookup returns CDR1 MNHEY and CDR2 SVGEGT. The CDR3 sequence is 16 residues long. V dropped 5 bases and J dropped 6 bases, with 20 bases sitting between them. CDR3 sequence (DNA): TGTGCCAGCAGTGACAGGGACTTGGGGTCCGGCAATGAGCAGTTCTTC. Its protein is CASSDRDLGSGNEQFF.

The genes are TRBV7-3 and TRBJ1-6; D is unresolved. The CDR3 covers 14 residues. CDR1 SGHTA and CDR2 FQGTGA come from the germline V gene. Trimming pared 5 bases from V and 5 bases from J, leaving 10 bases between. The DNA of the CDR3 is TGTGCCAGCAGCACGGGAACCGATAATTCACCCCTCCACTTT. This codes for CASSTGTDNSPLHF.

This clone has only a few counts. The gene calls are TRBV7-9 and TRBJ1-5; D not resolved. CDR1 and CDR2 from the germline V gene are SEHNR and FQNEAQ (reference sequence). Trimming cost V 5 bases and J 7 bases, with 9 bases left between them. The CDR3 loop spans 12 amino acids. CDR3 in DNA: TGTGCCAGCAGCCAAAATGCGCAGCCCCAGCATTTT. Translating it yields CASSQNAQPQHF.

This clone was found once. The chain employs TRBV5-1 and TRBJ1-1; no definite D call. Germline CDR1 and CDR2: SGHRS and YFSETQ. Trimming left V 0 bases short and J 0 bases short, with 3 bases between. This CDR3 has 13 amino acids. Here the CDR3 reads CASSLAVNTEAFF. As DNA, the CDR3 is TGCGCCAGCAGCTTGGCCGTGAACACTGAAGCTTTCTTT. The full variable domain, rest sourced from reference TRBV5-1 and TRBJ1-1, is KAGVTQTPRYLIKTRGQQVTLSCSPISGHRSVSWYQQTPGQGLQFLFEYFSETQRNKGNFPGRFSGRQFSNSRSEMNVSTLELGDSALYLCASSLAVNTEAFFGQGTRLTVV.

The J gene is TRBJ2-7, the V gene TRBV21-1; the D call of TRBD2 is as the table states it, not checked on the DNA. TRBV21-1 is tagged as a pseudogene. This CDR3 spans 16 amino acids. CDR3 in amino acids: CASSKLRVYPSYEQYV. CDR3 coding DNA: TGTGCCAGCAGCAAATTAAGAGTATACCCATCCTACGAGCAGTACGTC.

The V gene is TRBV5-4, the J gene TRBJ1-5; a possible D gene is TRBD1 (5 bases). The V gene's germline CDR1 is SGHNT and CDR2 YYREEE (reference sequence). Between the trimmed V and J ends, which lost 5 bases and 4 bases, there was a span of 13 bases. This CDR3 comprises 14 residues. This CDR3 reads CASSNGGGNQPQHF. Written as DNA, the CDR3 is TGTGCCAGCAGTAATGGGGGGGGAAATCAGCCCCAGCATTTT.

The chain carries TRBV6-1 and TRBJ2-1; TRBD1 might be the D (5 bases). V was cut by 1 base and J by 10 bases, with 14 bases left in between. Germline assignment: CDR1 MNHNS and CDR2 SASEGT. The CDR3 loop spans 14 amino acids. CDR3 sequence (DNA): TGTGCCAGCAGTGAAGTTTCAGGGCTTTACGAGCAGTTCTTC. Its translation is CASSEVSGLYEQFF.

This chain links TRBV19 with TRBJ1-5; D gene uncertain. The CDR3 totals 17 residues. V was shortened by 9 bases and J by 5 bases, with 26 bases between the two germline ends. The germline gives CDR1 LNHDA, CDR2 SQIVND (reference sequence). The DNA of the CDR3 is TGTGCCAGCACAGACCTTCCAGGTAAATTACCTGATCAGCCCCAGCATTTT. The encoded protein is CASTDLPGKLPDQPQHF. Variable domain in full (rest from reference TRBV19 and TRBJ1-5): DGGITQSPKYLFRKEGQNVTLSCEQNLNHDAMYWYRQDPGQGLRLIYYSQIVNDFQKGDIAEGYSVSREKKESFPLTVTSAQKNPTAFYLCASTDLPGKLPDQPQHFGDGTRLSIL.

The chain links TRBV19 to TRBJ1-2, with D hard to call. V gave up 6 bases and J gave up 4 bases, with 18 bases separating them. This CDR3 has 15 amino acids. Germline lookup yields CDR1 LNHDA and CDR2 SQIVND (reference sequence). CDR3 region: CASSPQSGVLYGYTF. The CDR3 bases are TGTGCCAGTAGCCCCCAGTCTGGAGTGCTCTATGGCTACACCTTC.

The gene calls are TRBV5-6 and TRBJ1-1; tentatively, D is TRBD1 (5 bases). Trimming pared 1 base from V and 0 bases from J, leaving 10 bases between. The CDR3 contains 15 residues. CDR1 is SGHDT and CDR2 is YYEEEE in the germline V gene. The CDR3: CASSLLDRMNTEAFF. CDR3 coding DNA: TGTGCCAGCAGCTTGCTAGACAGAATGAACACTGAAGCTTTCTTT. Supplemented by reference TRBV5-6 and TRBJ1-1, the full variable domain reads DAGVTQSPTHLIKTRGQQVTLRCSPKSGHDTVSWYQQALGQGPQFIFQYYEEEERQRGNFPDRFSGHQFPNYSSELNVNALLLGDSALYLCASSLLDRMNTEAFFGQGTRLTVV.

CDR3 amino acids: CASSLGTGGRNEQFF. In DNA, the CDR3 is TGTGCCAGCAGCCTCGGGACAGGGGGCAGAAATGAGCAGTTCTTC. The gene calls are TRBV3-1 (or the pseudogene TRBV3-2) and TRBJ2-1; 12 positions match TRBD1. V gave up 4 bases and J gave up 7 bases; unmatched junction bases: 5. Germline V CDR1 and CDR2: LGHDT, YNNKEL (reference sequence). The CDR3 has 15 amino acids.

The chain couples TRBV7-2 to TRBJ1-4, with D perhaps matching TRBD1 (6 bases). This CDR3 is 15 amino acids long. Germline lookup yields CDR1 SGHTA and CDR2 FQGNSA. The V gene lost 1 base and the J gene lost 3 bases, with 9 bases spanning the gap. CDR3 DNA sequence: TGTGCCAGCAGCTTAGGGGGGCAAGCTAATGAAAAACTGTTTTTT. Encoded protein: CASSLGGQANEKLFF.

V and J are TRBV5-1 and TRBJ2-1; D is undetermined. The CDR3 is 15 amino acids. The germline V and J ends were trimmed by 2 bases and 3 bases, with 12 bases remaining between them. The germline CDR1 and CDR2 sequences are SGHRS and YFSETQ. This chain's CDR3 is CASSFTQTVYNEQFF. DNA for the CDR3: TGCGCCAGCAGCTTCACCCAGACTGTCTACAATGAGCAGTTCTTC.

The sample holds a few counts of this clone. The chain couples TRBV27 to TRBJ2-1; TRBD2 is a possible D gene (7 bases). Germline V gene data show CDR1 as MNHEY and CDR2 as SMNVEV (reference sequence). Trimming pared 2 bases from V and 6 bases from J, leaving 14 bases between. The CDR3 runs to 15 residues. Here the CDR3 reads CASSLGPRGGNEQFF. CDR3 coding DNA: TGTGCCAGCAGTTTAGGTCCGAGGGGGGGCAATGAGCAGTTCTTC.

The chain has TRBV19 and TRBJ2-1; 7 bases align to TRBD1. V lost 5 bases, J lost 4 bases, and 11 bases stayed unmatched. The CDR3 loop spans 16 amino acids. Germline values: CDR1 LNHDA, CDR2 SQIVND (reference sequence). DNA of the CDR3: TGTGCCAGTAGTTCCCGACACAGGGGCTTTTACAATGAGCAGTTCTTC. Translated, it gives CASSSRHRGFYNEQFF.

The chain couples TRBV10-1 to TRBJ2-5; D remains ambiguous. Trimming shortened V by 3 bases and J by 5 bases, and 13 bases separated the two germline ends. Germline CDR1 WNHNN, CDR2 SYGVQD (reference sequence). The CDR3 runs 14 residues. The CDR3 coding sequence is TGCGCCAGCAGTGAACCCACCAGACTGGAGACCCAGTACTTC. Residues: CASSEPTRLETQYF.

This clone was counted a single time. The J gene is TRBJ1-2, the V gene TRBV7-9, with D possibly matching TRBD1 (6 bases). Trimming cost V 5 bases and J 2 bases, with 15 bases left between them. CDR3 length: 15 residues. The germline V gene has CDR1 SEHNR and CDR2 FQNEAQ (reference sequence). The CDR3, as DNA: TGTGCCAGCAGCCTAGACGGGGGGGCGAACTATGGCTACACCTTC. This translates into CASSLDGGANYGYTF. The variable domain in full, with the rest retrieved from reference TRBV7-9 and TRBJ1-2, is DTGVSQNPRHKITKRGQNVTFRCDPISEHNRLYWYRQTLGQGPEFLTYFQNEAQLEKSRLLSDRFSAERPKGSFSTLEIQRTEQGDSAMYLCASSLDGGANYGYTFGSGTRLTVV.

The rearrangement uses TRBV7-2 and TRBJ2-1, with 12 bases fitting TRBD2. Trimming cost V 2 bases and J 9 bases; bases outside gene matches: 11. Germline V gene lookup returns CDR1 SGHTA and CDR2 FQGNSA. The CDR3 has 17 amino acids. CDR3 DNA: TGTGCCAGCAGCTTAAGTCCGCGACTAGCGGGAGATAGTGAGCAGTTCTTC. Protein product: CASSLSPRLAGDSEQFF.

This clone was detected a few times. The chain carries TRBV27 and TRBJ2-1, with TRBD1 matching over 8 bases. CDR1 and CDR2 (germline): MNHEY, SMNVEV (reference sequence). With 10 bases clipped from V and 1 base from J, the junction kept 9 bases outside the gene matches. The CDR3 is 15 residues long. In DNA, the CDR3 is TGTGCCAAGGACGGACAGGGAGTTTCCTACAATGAGCAGTTCTTC. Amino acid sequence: CAKDGQGVSYNEQFF.

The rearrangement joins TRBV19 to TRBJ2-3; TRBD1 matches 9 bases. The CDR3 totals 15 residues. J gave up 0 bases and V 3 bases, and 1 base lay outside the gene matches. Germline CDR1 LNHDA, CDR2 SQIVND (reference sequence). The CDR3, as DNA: TGTGCCAGTAGTATGGGACAGGGTAGCACAGATACGCAGTATTTT. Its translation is CASSMGQGSTDTQYF. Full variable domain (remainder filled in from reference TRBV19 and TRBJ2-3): DGGITQSPKYLFRKEGQNVTLSCEQNLNHDAMYWYRQDPGQGLRLIYYSQIVNDFQKGDIAEGYSVSREKKESFPLTVTSAQKNPTAFYLCASSMGQGSTDTQYFGPGTRLTVL.

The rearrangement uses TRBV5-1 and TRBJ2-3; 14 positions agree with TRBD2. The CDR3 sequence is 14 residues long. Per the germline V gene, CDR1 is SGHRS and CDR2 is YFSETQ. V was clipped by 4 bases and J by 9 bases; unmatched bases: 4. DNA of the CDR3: TGCGCCAGCAGCCCGGGACTAGCGGGGGCCACGCAGTATTTT. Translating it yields CASSPGLAGATQYF.

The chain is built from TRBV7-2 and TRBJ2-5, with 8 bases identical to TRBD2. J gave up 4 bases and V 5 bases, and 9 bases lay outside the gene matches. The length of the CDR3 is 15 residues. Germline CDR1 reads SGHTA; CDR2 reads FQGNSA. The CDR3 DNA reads TGTGCCAGCAGCCCCGGGGCGGGGGGACGAGAGACCCAGTACTTC. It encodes CASSPGAGGRETQYF.

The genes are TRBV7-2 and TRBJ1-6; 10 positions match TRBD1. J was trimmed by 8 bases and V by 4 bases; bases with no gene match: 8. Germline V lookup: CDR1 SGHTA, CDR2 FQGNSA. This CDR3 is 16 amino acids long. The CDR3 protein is CASSSVRQGADSPLHF. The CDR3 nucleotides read TGTGCCAGCAGCTCCGTCAGACAGGGGGCGGATTCACCCCTCCACTTT.

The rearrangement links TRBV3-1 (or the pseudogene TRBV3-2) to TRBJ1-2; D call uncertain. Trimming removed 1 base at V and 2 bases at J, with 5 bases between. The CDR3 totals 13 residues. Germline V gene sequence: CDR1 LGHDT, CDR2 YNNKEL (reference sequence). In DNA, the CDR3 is TGTGCCAGCAGCCAAGGTTTAAACTATGGCTACACCTTC. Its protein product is CASSQGLNYGYTF.

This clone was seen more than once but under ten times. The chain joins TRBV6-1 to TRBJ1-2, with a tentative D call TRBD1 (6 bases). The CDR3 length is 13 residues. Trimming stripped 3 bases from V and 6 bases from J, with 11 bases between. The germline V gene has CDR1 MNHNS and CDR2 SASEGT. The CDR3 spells CASSENRVNGYTF. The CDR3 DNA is TGTGCCAGCAGTGAGAACAGGGTTAATGGCTACACCTTC.